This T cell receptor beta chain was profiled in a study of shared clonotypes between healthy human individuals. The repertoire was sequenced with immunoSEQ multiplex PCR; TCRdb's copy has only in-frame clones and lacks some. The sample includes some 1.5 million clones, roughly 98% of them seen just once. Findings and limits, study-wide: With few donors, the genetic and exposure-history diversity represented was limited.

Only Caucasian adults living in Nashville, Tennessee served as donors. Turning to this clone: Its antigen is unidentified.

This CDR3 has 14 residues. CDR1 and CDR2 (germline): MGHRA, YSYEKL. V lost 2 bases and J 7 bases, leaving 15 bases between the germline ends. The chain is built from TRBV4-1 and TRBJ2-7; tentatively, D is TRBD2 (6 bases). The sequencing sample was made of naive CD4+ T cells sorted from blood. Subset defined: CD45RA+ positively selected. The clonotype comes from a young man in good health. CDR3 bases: TGCGCCAGCAGCCAATGGCTAGCGAAGAGGGAGCAGTACTTC. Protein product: CASSQWLAKREQYF.